This T cell receptor (beta chain) was identified in a study of blood T cells in healthy people across ages. Regarding the study as a whole: With age, beta diversity per million T cells declined roughly linearly, significantly by 30 to 50. The authors considered diversity estimates from one million T cells to be underestimates.

Concerning this clonotype: Its antigen is still unknown.

Primers used in a second PCR of roughly 6 to 12 cycles were a sample-barcoded 5' primer and a J-beta primer mix. A template-switch adaptor with 12 random nucleotides tagged each cDNA molecule. MiXCR, applied by TCRdb to the 5' RACE reads, yields one record per CDR3 protein. Among 1.5 million to 2 million distinct CDR3 sequences listed, about 28% were seen once. This CDR3 contains 15 residues. V lost 4 bases to trimming and J lost 2 bases; unmatched junction nucleotides: 4. This receptor was taken from a woman aged 30 to 39 in good health. The sample was blood. The chain is built from TRBV12-3 or TRBV12-4 and TRBJ1-2; 10 bases fit TRBD1. In DNA, the CDR3 is TGTGCCAGCAGTTCCCAGACAGGGGGCAACTATGGCTACACCTTC. Translated, it gives CASSSQTGGNYGYTF.